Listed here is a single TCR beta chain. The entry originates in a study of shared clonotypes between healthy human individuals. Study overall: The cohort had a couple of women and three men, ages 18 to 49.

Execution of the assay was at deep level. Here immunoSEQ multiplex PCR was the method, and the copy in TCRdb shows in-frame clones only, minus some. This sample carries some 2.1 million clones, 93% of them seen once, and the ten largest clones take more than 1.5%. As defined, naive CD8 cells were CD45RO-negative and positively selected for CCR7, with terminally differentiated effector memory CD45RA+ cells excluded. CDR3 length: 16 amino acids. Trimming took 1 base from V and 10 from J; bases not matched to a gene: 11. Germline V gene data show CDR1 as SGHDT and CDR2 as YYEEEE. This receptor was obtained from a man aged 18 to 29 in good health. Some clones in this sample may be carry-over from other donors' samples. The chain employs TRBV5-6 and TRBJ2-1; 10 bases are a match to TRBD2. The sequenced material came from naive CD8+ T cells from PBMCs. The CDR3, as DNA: TGTGCCAGCAGCTTGTTCTATCCCCTAGCGGGAGAGGAGCAGTTCTTC. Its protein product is CASSLFYPLAGEEQFF.